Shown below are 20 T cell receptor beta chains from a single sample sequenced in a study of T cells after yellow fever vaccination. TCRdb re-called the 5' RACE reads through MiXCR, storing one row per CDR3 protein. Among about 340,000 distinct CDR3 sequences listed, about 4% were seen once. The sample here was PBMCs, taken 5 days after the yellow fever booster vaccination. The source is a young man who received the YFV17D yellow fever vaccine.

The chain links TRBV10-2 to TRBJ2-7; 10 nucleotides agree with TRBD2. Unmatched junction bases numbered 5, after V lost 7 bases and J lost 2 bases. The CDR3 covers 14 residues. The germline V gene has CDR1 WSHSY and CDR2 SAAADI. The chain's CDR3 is CASKSSGGAYEQYF. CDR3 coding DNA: TGCGCCAGCAAATCGAGCGGGGGGGCCTACGAGCAGTACTTC.

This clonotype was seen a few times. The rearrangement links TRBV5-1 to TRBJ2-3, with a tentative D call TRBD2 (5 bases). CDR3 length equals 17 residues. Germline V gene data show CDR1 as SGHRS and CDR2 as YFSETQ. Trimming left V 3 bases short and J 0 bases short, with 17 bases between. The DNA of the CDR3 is TGCGCCAGCAGCTCCACTACTAGGACCGTTAGCACAGATACGCAGTATTTT. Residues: CASSSTTRTVSTDTQYF.

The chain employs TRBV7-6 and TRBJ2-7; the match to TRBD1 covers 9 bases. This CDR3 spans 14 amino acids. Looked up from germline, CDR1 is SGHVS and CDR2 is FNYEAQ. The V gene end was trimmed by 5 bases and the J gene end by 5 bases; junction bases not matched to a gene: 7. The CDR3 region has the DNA TGTGCCAGCAGCCCCCGGGACAGGGTCGACGAGCAGTACTTC. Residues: CASSPRDRVDEQYF.

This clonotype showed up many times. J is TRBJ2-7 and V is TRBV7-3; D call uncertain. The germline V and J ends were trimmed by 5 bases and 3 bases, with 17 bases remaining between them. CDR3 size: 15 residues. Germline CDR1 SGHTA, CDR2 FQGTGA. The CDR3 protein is CASSPSKRLLYEQYV. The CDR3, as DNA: TGTGCCAGCAGCCCATCAAAGAGGCTCCTCTACGAGCAGTACGTC.

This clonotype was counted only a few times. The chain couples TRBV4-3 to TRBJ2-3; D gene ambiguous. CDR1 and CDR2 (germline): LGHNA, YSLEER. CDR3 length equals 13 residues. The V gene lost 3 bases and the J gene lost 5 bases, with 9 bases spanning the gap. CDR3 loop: CASSQWTVDTQYF. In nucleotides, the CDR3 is TGCGCCAGCAGCCAGTGGACCGTAGATACGCAGTATTTT.

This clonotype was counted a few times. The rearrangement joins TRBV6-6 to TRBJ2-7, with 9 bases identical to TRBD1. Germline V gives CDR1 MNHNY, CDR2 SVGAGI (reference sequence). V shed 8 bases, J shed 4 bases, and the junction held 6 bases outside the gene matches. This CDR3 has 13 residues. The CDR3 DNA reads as TGTGCCAGCCTGAGAGACAGGGGGTACGAGCAGTACGTC. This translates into CASLRDRGYEQYV.

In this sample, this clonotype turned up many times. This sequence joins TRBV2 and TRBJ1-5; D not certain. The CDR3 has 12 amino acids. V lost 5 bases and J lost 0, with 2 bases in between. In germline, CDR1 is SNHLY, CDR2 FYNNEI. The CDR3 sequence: CASSPSNQPQHF. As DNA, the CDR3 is TGTGCCAGCAGTCCTAGCAATCAGCCCCAGCATTTT.

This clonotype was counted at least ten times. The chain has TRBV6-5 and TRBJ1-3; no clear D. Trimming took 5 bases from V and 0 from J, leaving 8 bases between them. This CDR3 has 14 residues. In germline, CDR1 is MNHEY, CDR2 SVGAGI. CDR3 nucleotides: TGTGCCAGCAGTAAATGGGGCTCTGGAAACACCATATATTTT. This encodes CASSKWGSGNTIYF.

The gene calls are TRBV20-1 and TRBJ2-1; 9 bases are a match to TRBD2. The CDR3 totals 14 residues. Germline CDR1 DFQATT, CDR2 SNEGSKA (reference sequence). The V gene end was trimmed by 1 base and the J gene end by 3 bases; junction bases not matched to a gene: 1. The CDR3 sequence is CSARGSGGYNEQFF. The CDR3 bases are TGCAGTGCTAGAGGTAGCGGGGGCTACAATGAGCAGTTCTTC.

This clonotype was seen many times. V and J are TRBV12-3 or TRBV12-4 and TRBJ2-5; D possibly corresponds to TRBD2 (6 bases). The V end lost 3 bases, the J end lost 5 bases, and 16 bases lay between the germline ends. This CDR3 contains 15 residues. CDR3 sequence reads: CASSFMGGPGETQYF. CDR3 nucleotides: TGTGCCAGCAGTTTTATGGGGGGTCCTGGGGAGACCCAGTACTTC.

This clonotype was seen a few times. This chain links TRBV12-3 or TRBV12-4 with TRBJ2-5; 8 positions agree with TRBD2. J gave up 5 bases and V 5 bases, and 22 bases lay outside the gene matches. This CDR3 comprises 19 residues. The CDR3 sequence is CASSGSSGLGSGGAETQYF. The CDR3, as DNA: TGTGCCAGCAGTGGATCCTCCGGATTAGGGTCGGGGGGGGCGGAGACCCAGTACTTC.

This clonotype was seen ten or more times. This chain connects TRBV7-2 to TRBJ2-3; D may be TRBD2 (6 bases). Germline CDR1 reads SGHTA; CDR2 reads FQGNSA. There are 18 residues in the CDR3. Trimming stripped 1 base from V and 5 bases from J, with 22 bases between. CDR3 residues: CASSLGFILRGLGDTQYF. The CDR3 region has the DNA TGTGCCAGCAGCTTAGGCTTCATATTGCGGGGTTTGGGAGATACGCAGTATTTT.

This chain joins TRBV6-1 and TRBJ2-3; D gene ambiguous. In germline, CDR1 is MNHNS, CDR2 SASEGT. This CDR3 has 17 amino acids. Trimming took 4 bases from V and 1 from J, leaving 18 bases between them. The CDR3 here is CASSGAIRTARTDTQYF. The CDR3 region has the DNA TGTGCCAGCAGTGGGGCCATCCGGACCGCGCGCACAGATACGCAGTATTTT.

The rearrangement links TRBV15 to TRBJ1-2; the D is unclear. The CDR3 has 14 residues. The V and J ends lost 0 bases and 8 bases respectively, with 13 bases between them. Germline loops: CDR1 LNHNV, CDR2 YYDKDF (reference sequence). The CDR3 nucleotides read TGTGCCACCAGCAGAGAGGTCGCGGTTGGAGGCTACACCTTC. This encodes CATSREVAVGGYTF.

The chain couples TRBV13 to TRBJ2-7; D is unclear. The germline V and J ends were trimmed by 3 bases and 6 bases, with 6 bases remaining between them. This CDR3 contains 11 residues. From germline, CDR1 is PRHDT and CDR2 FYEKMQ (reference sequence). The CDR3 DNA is TGTGCCAGCAGCTTGATCGGCGAGCAGTACTTC. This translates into CASSLIGEQYF.

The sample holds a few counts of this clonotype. CDR3 sequence reads: CSARGTAQSPYEQYF. Written as DNA, the CDR3 is TGCAGTGCTAGGGGGACAGCCCAATCCCCCTACGAGCAGTACTTC. This chain uses TRBV20-1 with TRBJ2-7; 7 bases line up with TRBD1. V gave up 3 bases and J gave up 2 bases; unmatched junction bases: 10. This CDR3 spans 15 amino acids. Germline V gives CDR1 DFQATT, CDR2 SNEGSKA (reference sequence).

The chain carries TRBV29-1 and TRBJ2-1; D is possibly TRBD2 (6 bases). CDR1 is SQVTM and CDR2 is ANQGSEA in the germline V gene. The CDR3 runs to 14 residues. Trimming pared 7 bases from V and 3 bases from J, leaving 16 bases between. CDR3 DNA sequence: TGCAGCGACCGAGGGACTGGGGGCTACAATGAGCAGTTCTTC. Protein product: CSDRGTGGYNEQFF.

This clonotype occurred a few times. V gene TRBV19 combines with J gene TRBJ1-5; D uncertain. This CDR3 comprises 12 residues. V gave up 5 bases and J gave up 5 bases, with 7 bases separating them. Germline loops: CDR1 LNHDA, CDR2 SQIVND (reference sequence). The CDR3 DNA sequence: TGTGCCAGTAGTTCCTCTTATCAGCCCCAGCATTTT. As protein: CASSSSYQPQHF.

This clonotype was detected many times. This CDR3 reads CASLDGNSNQPQHF. The CDR3 DNA reads as TGTGCCAGCCTCGACGGCAATAGCAATCAGCCCCAGCATTTT. The chain employs TRBV28 and TRBJ1-5; D uncertain. Germline values: CDR1 MDHEN, CDR2 SYDVKM. This CDR3 has 14 amino acids. The ends were cut back, 8 bases at V and 0 bases at J, with 11 bases in the middle.

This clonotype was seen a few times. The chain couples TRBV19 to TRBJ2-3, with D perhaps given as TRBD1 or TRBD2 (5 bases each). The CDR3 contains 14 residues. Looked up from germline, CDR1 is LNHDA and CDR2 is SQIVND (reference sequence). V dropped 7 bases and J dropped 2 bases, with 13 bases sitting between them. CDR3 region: CASKRGWNTDTQYF. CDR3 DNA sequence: TGTGCCAGTAAGAGGGGATGGAACACAGATACGCAGTATTTT. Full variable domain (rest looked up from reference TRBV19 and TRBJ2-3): DGGITQSPKYLFRKEGQNVTLSCEQNLNHDAMYWYRQDPGQGLRLIYYSQIVNDFQKGDIAEGYSVSREKKESFPLTVTSAQKNPTAFYLCASKRGWNTDTQYFGPGTRLTVL.